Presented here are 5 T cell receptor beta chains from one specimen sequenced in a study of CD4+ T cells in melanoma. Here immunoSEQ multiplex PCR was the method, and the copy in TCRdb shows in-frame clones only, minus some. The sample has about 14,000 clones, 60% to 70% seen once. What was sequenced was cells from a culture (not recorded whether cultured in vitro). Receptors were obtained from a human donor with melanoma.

The CDR3 is CASNLDPGGQPQHF. For the CDR3, the DNA is TGTGCCAGCAACTTAGACCCAGGGGGCCAGCCCCAGCATTTT. J is TRBJ1-5 and V is TRBV6-1; TRBD1 aligns across 8 bases. Germline trimming cut 7 bases from V and 7 bases from J; bases unmatched to any gene: 9. Germline V gene lookup returns CDR1 MNHNS and CDR2 SASEGT. The CDR3 extends over 14 amino acids.

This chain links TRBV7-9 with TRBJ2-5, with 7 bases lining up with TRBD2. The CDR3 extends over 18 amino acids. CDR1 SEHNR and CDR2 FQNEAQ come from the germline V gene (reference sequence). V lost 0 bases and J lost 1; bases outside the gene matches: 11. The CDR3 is CASSLAQGTGRVQETQYF. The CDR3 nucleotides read TGTGCCAGCAGCTTAGCCCAGGGAACGGGGAGGGTCCAAGAGACCCAGTACTTC.

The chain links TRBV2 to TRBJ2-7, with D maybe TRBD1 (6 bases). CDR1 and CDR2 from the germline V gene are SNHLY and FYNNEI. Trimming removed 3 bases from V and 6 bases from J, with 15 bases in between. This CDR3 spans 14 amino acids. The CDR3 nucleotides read TGTGCCAGCAGTGAGGCAGGGGCCGGAGGCGAGCAGTACTTC. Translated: CASSEAGAGGEQYF.

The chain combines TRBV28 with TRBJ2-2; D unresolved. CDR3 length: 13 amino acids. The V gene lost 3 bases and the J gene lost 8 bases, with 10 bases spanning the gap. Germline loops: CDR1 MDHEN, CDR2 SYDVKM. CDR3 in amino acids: CASSFMMTGELFF. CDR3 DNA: TGTGCCAGCAGTTTCATGATGACTGGGGAGCTGTTTTTT.

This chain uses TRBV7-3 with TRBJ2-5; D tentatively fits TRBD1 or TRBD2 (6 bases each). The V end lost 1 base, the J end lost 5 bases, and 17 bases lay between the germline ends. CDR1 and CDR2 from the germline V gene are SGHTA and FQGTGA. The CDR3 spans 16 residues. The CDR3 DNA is TGTGCCAGCAGCTTAAAGGGGGGCAGGGAGGAGGAGACCCAGTACTTC. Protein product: CASSLKGGREEETQYF.